The source of this T cell receptor beta chain is a study of response to subunit inactivated influenza vaccine. Overall study findings and caveats: After each seasonal influenza vaccination, few new T cells are recruited, the authors suggested.

One entry per CDR3 protein results from TCRdb running MiXCR on the RT-PCR reads. The data show about 580,000 distinct CDR3 sequences, 14% seen once. This clonotype was observed a few times. Its antigen is currently unknown. The germline V and J ends were trimmed by 1 base and 3 bases, with 7 bases remaining between them. The germline V gene has CDR1 DFQATT and CDR2 SNEGSKA (reference sequence). The CDR3 has 13 residues. The sequences come from PBMCs from blood, collected 11 to 12 days after vaccination. This receptor was identified in a man aged 45-65 years who received an inactivated influenza vaccine. This chain uses TRBV20-1 with TRBJ1-5; weak D call: TRBD1 (5 bases). The CDR3 loop reads CSARGQNNQPQHF. The CDR3 coding sequence is TGCAGTGCTAGAGGACAGAACAATCAGCCCCAGCATTTT.